This is a list of T cell receptor beta chains from one sample in a study of blood T cell repertoires in COVID-19. The data were produced by immunoSEQ multiplex PCR, yet TCRdb's version contains in-frame clones alone and is incomplete. The sample lists 80,000 or so clones; 80% to 90% were seen once. Material: peripheral blood. The receptors were gathered from a woman over 75 with acute or convalescent COVID-19. Each CDR3 is given with its conserved first and last residue. The D gene is left open where the match is weak. Not all rows give a size; the values are once, few, many and, for expanded clones, a class.

J gene | clone size | V gene | D gene | CDR3 protein | CDR3 DNA
TRBJ1-5 | NA | TRBV27 | TRBD1 | CASSLKGANQPQHF | TGTGCCAGCAGTTTAAAGGGGGCGAATCAGCCCCAGCATTTT
TRBJ2-5 | few | TRBV5-8 | TRBD1 | CASSSGQAPGTQYF | TGTGCCAGCAGCTCAGGACAGGCCCCGGGGACCCAGTACTTC
TRBJ2-2 | NA | TRBV19 | TRBD2 | CASSPGGRGGGSGELFF | TGTGCCAGCTCACCCGGCGGGCGGGGGGGCGGATCCGGGGAGCTGTTTTTT
TRBJ1-2 | NA | TRBV6-1 | NA | CASSDTGIYGYTF | TGTGCCAGCAGTGATACAGGGATCTATGGCTACACCTTC
TRBJ1-2 | few | TRBV27 | NA | CASSSSTGPHYGYTF | TGTGCCAGCAGTTCGTCGACAGGTCCTCACTATGGCTACACCTTC
TRBJ1-2 | NA | TRBV13 | NA | CASRDSSAGGAYGYTF | TGTGCCAGCAGGGATTCGTCGGCCGGCGGGGCCTATGGCTACACCTTC
TRBJ1-4 | NA | TRBV18 | NA | CASSPSPGRVEKLFF | TGTGCCAGCTCACCAAGCCCGGGAAGGGTTGAAAAACTGTTTTTT
TRBJ2-3 | NA | TRBV7-2 | TRBD1 | CASSLTTGGRTDTQYF | TGTGCCAGCAGCTTAACGACAGGGGGTCGCACAGATACGCAGTATTTT
TRBJ2-7 | NA | TRBV5-6 | TRBD1 | CASSPTGTGYYEQYF | TGTGCCAGCAGCCCTACCGGGACAGGGTACTACGAGCAGTACTTC
TRBJ2-1 | few | TRBV19 | TRBD1 | CASSFSGQGRFFGLNEQFF | TGTGCCAGTAGTTTCTCGGGACAGGGTAGATTTTTTGGACTCAATGAGCAGTTCTTC
TRBJ2-1 | NA | TRBV19 | NA | CASSRKAGTLRGNEQFF | TGTGCCAGTAGCCGAAAAGCTGGGACTCTTCGGGGCAATGAGCAGTTCTTC
TRBJ1-1 | NA | TRBV29-1 | NA | CSVHRVFSEAFF | TGCAGCGTCCACAGAGTGTTCAGTGAAGCTTTCTTT
TRBJ2-3 | NA | TRBV19 | NA | CASRTMDTDTQYF | TGTGCCAGCCGGACAATGGACACAGATACGCAGTATTTT